This is a list of T cell receptor beta chains from one sample in a study of blood T cell repertoires in COVID-19. The data were produced by immunoSEQ multiplex PCR, yet TCRdb's version contains in-frame clones alone and is incomplete. The sample includes approximately 73,000 clones, 89% of them seen just once. Sequenced: peripheral blood. These receptors all come from a man older than 75 with acute or convalescent COVID-19. The CDR3 runs from the conserved cysteine through the conserved F or W. D genes are given only for firm matches. Clone size is shown for a subset of rows, as once, few, many or a class of expanded clone.

DNA	CDR3	D	size	V	J
TGTGCCAGCAGTCGCGGACAGGCGAACACTGAAGCTTTCTTT	CASSRGQANTEAFF	TRBD1	NA	TRBV6-5	TRBJ1-1
TGCGCCAGCAGTATTAAGTGGGCCGTTCCCTCCTACGAGCAGTACTTC	CASSIKWAVPSYEQYF	NA	NA	TRBV10-1	TRBJ2-7
TGTGCCAGTAACGATCCGGGACAGGGGGCGACCCAGTACTTC	CASNDPGQGATQYF	TRBD1	NA	TRBV19	TRBJ2-5
TGTGCCTGGGAAAGCTTAGCGGGAGTGGTCACCGGGGAGCTGTTTTTT	CAWESLAGVVTGELFF	TRBD2	NA	TRBV30	TRBJ2-2
TGTGCCAGCAGTGCAGGTGACAGGGTAACCTACGAGCAGTACTTC	CASSAGDRVTYEQYF	TRBD1	NA	TRBV2	TRBJ2-7
TGTGCCAGCAGGGTACAGGGGGCGGCTTCGAGAGAAGCTTTCTTT	CASRVQGAASREAFF	TRBD1	NA	TRBV2	TRBJ1-1
TGCAGCGTTTCTTCGACTAGCGGGAACACCGGGGAGCTGTTTTTT	CSVSSTSGNTGELFF	TRBD2	NA	TRBV29-1	TRBJ2-2
TGTGCCAGCAGCTTAGCATTGGACAGGGCGAACACTGAAGCTTTCTTT	CASSLALDRANTEAFF	TRBD1	NA	TRBV7-2	TRBJ1-1
TGTGCCAGCAGCTCCAGACTAGGGCGAGATACGCAGTATTTT	CASSSRLGRDTQYF	NA	NA	TRBV7-9	TRBJ2-3
TGTGCCAGCAGCTCAATTACAAGGACTGACTTAGGCACCGGGGAGCTGTTTTTT	CASSSITRTDLGTGELFF	NA	NA	TRBV7-2	TRBJ2-2
TGTGCCTGGAGTGCGAGCGCAAATGAGCAGTTCTTC	CAWSASANEQFF	NA	once	TRBV30	TRBJ2-1
TGTGCCAGTAGTACCACCTCGGCGGGACAGAGGAATTCACCCCTCCACTTT	CASSTTSAGQRNSPLHF	TRBD1	NA	TRBV19	TRBJ1-6
TGCAGCGTTCAGACAGGGGGCGCGGGCACTGAAGCTTTCTTT	CSVQTGGAGTEAFF	TRBD1	NA	TRBV29-1	TRBJ1-1
TGTGCCAGCAGTTTATGGCGAGGACAGCCCCAGCATTTT	CASSLWRGQPQHF	NA	NA	TRBV27	TRBJ1-5
TGTGCCAGCTCACCACCGGGGGGGCCGTCGGGTAATGAGCAGTTCTTC	CASSPPGGPSGNEQFF	NA	NA	TRBV18	TRBJ2-1
TGTGCCAGTAGTATACGTGGGACAGGGTCACGGGGCGAGCAGTACTTC	CASSIRGTGSRGEQYF	TRBD1	NA	TRBV19	TRBJ2-7
TGTGCCACCGGAGGTACAGGGCCTAGCTCCTACAATGAGCAGTTCTTC	CATGGTGPSSYNEQFF	NA	NA	TRBV24-1	TRBJ2-1
TGTGCCAGCTGCAAAAACACCCAAGAGACCCAGTACTTC	CASCKNTQETQYF	NA	NA	TRBV2	TRBJ2-5
TGTGCCAGCAGTTTTGGGCAGAAAGAGACCCAGTACTTC	CASSFGQKETQYF	NA	NA	TRBV12-3/TRBV12-4	TRBJ2-5
TGTGCCAGCAGCCAGGTTAGTGCTTCACCCCTCCACTTT	CASSQVSASPLHF	NA	NA	TRBV3-1/TRBV3-2	TRBJ1-6
TGTGCCAGTAGTACCCGCGGGAGGGAAGAGACCCAGTACTTC	CASSTRGREETQYF	TRBD2	NA	TRBV19	TRBJ2-5
TGTGCCAGCAGCTTATCGCAGAGCACAGATACGCAGTATTTT	CASSLSQSTDTQYF	NA	NA	TRBV11-3	TRBJ2-3
TGTGCCAGTAGTCCCCCCAACGCGAGGGCTGAAAAACTGTTTTTT	CASSPPNARAEKLFF	NA	NA	TRBV19	TRBJ1-4
TGTGCCACCAGCAGAGATCAACAGGCTAACTATGGCTACACCTTC	CATSRDQQANYGYTF	NA	few	TRBV15	TRBJ1-2
TGTGCCAGCAGGGACAGGGGAAGCTACACCTTC	CASRDRGSYTF	TRBD1	NA	TRBV27	TRBJ1-2
TGTGCCACCAGTGATTTCAAGGGAGCCCAAGCGACCCAGTACTTC	CATSDFKGAQATQYF	NA	NA	TRBV24-1	TRBJ2-5
TGTGCCATCGAGGGGGCACAAAATTCACCCCTCCACTTT	CAIEGAQNSPLHF	TRBD1	NA	TRBV28	TRBJ1-6
TGCGCCAGCAGCATCACAGGGGGCGGAGATACGCAGTATTTT	CASSITGGGDTQYF	TRBD1	NA	TRBV5-1	TRBJ2-3
TGTGCCAGTAACCCGCAGGGGAGAAACACCATATATTTT	CASNPQGRNTIYF	NA	NA	TRBV19	TRBJ1-3
TGTGCCAGCAAGTCCGGGTCCTCCTACGAGCAGTACTTC	CASKSGSSYEQYF	NA	few	TRBV2	TRBJ2-7
TGTGCCAGCAGCTGGACTAGCGGGTACACCGGGGAGCTGTTTTTT	CASSWTSGYTGELFF	TRBD2	NA	TRBV3-1/TRBV3-2	TRBJ2-2
TGCGCCAGCAGCCCTTTTTCTAGCGGGGACTACAATGAGCAGTTCTTC	CASSPFSSGDYNEQFF	TRBD2	NA	TRBV5-1	TRBJ2-1
TGTGCCAGTCAAGTGAAGACAGCGAACACTGAAGCTTTCTTT	CASQVKTANTEAFF	NA	NA	TRBV6-5	TRBJ1-1
TGTGCCAGCAGCGGGAGCTTGGGGGGTCGGACCGGGGAGCTGTTTTTT	CASSGSLGGRTGELFF	NA	NA	TRBV7-3	TRBJ2-2
TGTGCCAGTAGTATCCTTACCCCAGGGGAGTTTGGTAGCAATCAGCCCCAGCATTTT	CASSILTPGEFGSNQPQHF	NA	NA	TRBV19	TRBJ1-5